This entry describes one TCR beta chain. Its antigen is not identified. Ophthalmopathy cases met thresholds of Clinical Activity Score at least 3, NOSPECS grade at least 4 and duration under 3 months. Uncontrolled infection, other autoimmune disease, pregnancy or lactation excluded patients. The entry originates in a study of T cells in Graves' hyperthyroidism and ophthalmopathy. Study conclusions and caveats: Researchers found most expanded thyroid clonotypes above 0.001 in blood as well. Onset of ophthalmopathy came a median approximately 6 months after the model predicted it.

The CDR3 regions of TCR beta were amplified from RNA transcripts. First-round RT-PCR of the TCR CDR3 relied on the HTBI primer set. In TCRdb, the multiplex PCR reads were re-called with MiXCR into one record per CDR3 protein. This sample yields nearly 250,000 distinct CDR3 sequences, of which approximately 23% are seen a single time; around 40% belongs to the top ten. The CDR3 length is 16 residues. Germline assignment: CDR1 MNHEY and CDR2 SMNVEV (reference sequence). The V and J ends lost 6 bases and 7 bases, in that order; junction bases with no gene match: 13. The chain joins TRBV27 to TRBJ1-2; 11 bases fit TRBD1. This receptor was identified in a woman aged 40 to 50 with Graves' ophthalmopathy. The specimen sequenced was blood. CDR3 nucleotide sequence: TGTGCCAGCAGGCCACCGGGACAGGGGGAAAGAAGTGGCTACACCTTC. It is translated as CASRPPGQGERSGYTF.